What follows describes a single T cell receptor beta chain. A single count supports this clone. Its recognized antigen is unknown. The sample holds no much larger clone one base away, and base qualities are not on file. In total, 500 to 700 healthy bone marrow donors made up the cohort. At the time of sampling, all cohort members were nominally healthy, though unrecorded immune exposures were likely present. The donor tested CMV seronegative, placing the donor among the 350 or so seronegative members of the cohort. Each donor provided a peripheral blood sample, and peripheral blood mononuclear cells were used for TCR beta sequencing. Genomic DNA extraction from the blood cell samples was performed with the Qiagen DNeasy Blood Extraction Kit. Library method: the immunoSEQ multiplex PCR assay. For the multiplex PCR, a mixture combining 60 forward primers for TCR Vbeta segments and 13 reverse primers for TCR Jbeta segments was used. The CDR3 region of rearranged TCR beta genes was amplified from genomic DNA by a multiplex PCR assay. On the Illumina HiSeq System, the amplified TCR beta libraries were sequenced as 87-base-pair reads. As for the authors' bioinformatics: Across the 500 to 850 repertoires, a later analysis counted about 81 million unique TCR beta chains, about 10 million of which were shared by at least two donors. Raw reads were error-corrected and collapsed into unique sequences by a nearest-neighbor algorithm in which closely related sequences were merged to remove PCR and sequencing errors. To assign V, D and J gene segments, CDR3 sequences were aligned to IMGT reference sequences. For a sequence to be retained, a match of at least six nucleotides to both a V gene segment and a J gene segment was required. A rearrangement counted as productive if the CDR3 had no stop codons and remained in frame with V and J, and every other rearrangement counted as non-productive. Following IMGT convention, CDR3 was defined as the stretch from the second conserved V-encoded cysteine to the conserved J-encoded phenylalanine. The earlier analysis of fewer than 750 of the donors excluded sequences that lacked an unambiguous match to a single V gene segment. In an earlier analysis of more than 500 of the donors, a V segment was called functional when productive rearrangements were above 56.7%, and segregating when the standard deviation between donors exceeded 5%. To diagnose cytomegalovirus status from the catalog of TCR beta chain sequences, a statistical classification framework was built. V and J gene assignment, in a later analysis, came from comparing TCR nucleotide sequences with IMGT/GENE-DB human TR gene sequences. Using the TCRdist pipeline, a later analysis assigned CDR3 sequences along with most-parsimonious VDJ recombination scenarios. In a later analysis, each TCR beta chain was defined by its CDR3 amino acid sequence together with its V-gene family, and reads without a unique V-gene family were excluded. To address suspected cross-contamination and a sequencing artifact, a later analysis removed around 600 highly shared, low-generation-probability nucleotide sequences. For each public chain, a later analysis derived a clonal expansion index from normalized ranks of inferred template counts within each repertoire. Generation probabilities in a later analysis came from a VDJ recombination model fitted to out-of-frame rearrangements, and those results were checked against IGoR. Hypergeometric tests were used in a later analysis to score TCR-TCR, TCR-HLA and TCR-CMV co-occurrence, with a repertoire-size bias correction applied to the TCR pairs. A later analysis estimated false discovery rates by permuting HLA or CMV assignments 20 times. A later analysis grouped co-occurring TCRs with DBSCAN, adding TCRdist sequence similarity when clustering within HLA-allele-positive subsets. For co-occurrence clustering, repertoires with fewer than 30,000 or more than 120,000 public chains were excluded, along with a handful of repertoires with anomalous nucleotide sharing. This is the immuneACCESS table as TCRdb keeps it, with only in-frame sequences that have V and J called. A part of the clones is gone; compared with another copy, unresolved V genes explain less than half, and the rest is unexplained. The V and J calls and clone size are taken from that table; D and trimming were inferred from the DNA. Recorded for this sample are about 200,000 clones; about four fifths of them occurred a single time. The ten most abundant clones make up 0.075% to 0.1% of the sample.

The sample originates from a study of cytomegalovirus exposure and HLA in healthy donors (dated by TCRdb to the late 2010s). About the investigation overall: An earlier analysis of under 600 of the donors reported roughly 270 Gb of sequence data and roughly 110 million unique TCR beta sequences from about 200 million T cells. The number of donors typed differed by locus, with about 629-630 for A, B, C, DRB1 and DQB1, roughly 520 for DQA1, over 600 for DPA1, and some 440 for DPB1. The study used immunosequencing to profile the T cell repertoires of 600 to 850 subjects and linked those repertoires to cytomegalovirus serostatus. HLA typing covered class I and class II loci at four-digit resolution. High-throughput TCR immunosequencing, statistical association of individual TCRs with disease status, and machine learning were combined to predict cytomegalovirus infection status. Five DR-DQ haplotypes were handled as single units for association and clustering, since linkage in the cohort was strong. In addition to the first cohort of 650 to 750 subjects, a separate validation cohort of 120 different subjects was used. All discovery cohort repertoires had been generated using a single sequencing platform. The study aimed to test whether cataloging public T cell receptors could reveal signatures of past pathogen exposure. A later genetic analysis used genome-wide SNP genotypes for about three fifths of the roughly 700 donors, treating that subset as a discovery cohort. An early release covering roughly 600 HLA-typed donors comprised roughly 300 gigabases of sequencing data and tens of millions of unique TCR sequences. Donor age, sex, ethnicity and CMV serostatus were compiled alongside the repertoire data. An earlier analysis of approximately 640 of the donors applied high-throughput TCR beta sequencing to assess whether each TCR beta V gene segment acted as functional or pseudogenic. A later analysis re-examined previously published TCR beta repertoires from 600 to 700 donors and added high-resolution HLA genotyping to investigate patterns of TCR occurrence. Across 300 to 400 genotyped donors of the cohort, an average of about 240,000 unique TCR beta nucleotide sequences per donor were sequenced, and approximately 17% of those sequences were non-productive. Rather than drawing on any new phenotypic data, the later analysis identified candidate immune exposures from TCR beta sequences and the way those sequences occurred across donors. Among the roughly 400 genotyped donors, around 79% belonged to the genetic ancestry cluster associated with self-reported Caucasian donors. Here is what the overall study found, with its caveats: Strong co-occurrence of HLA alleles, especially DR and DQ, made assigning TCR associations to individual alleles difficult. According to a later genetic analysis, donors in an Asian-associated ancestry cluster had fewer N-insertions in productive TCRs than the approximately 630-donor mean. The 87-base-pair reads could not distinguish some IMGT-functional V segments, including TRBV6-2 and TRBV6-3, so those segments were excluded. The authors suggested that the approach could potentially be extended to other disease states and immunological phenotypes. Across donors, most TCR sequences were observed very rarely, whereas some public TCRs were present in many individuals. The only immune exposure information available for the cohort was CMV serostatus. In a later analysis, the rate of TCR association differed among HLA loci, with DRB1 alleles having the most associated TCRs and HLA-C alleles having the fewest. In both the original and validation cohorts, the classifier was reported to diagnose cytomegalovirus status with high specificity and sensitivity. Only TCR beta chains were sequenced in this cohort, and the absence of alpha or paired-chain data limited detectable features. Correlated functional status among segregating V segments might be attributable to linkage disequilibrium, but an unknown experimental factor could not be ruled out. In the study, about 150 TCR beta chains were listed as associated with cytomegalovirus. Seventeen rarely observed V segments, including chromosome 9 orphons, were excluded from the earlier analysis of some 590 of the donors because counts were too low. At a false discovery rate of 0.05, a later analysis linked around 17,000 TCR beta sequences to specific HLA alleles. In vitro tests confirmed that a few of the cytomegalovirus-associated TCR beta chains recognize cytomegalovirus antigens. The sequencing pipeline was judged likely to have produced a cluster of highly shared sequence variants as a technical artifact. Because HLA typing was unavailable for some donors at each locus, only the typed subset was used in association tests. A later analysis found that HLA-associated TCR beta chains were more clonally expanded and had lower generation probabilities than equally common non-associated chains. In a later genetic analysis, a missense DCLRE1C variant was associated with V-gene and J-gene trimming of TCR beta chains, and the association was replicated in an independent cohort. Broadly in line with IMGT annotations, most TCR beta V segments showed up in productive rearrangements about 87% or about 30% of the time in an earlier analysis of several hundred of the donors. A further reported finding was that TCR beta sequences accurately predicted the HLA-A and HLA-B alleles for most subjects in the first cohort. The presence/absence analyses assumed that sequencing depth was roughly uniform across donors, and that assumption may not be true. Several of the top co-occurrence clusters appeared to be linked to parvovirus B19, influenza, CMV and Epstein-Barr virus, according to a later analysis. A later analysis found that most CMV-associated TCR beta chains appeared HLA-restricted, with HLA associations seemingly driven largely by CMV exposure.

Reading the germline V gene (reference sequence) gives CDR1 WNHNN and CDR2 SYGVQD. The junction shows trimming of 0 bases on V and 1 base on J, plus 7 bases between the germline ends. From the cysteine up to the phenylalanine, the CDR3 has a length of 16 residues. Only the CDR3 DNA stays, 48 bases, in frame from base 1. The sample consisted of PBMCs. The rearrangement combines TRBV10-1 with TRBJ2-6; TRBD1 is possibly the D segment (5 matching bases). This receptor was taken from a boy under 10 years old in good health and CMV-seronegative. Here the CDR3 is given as CASSESSGSGANVLTF. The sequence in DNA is TGCGCCAGCAGTGAGTCCTCAGGGTCTGGGGCCAACGTCCTGACTTTC.